The 32 T cell receptor beta chains below come from one sample, sequenced in a study of shared clonotypes between healthy human individuals (dated by TCRdb to 2020 to 2022). The protocol used for the library was the immunoSEQ multiplex PCR assay. In TCRdb, the immuneACCESS table is reduced to in-frame sequences with V and J assigned. These tables do not hold every clone; where another copy was compared, an unresolved V gene accounts for under half, and the others remain unexplained. This sample is represented by roughly 850,000 clones; just over 95% of them were singletons. The ten largest clones capture under 0.25% of the sample. CD8 naive samples consisted of CD45RO-negative cells that were positively selected for CCR7, yielding a CD45RA+CCR7+ population without TemRA cells. Sequenced sample: naive CD8+ T cells sorted from blood. The sample's cell subset or site label, decoded: CD45RA+CCR7+. The receptors shown here come from a man aged 30 to 45 in good health.

V gene TRBV9 combines with J gene TRBJ2-7; 9 bases fit TRBD1. The CDR3 runs 13 residues. The junction had 2 bases not matched to a gene; V was cut back by 3 bases and J by 4 bases. CDR1 is SGDLS, CDR2 YYNGEE, per germline. The CDR3 region has the DNA TGTGCCAGCAGCGCGGACAGGGGATACGAGCAGTACTTC. Protein: CASSADRGYEQYF.

The chain has TRBV9 and TRBJ2-7, with D hard to call. This CDR3 contains 13 residues. Per the germline V gene, CDR1 is SGDLS and CDR2 is YYNGEE. Trimming pared 2 bases from V and 3 bases from J, leaving 9 bases between. CDR3 nucleotides: TGTGCCAGCAGCGTCCCCTGGGACTACGAGCAGTACTTC. It translates to CASSVPWDYEQYF.

The V gene is TRBV19, the J gene TRBJ2-3; 10 nucleotides match TRBD2. The germline CDR1 and CDR2 sequences are LNHDA and SQIVND (reference sequence). This CDR3 spans 17 amino acids. V gave up 2 bases and J gave up 0 bases; unmatched junction bases: 5. This chain's CDR3 is CASSIYGLAASTDTQYF. The DNA of the CDR3 is TGTGCCAGTAGTATATATGGACTAGCGGCTAGCACAGATACGCAGTATTTT.

The chain couples TRBV1 to TRBJ2-7; the table's TRBD2 call for D was not verified on the DNA. TRBV1 is recorded as a pseudogene. This CDR3 has 16 amino acids. CDR3 amino acids: CTSSQESGRALYEQYF. CDR3 sequence (DNA): TGCACCAGCAGCCAAGAAAGCGGGAGGGCCCTCTACGAGCAGTACTTC.

The gene calls are TRBV6-5 and TRBJ1-2; TRBD1 agrees at 12 bases. The CDR3 runs 13 residues. V trimming: 6 bases; J trimming: 7 bases; junction bases outside the gene matches: 3. In germline, CDR1 is MNHEY, CDR2 SVGAGI. DNA of the CDR3: TGTGCCAGCAGGGGACAGGGGGCGCCTGGCTACACCTTC. As protein: CASRGQGAPGYTF.

The chain links TRBV29-1 to TRBJ2-1; D may be TRBD1 (5 bases). V was pared by 4 bases and J by 6 bases, with 10 bases between. This CDR3 is built from 12 residues. CDR1 and CDR2 (germline): SQVTM, ANQGSEA. DNA of the CDR3: TGCAGCGTTGCCAGACAGTTCAATGAGCAGTTCTTC. Translation gives CSVARQFNEQFF.

This chain uses TRBV7-2 with TRBJ2-1; 7 bases agree with TRBD2. Unmatched junction bases numbered 3, after V lost 1 base and J lost 0 bases. Germline V CDR1 and CDR2: SGHTA, FQGNSA. The CDR3 loop spans 16 amino acids. The CDR3 region is CASSLVSGISYNEQFF. CDR3 in DNA: TGTGCCAGCAGCTTAGTCAGCGGGATCTCCTACAATGAGCAGTTCTTC.

The chain joins TRBV10-1 to TRBJ2-1; D ambiguous. Trimming shortened V by 9 bases and J by 4 bases, and 13 bases separated the two germline ends. Per the germline V gene, CDR1 is WNHNN and CDR2 is SYGVQD (reference sequence). The CDR3 covers 13 residues. The CDR3 spells CASGPEPYNEQFF. The DNA of the CDR3 is TGCGCCAGTGGACCAGAACCTTACAATGAGCAGTTCTTC.

The V gene is TRBV9, the J gene TRBJ1-4; no definite D call. This CDR3 has 14 amino acids. Trimming shortened V by 0 bases and J by 7 bases, and 10 bases separated the two germline ends. The V gene's germline CDR1 is SGDLS and CDR2 YYNGEE. CDR3 residues: CASSVGGRVEKLFF. The CDR3 DNA is TGTGCCAGCAGCGTAGGAGGGAGAGTTGAAAAACTGTTTTTT.

The chain is built from TRBV27 and TRBJ2-3; TRBD1 matches 10 bases. CDR3 length: 17 residues. V was clipped by 5 bases and J by 1 base; unmatched bases: 9. Germline V CDR1 and CDR2: MNHEY, SMNVEV (reference sequence). The CDR3: CASSQGPGTGGTDTQYF. Here the CDR3 DNA reads TGTGCCAGCAGTCAAGGGCCCGGGACAGGGGGCACAGATACGCAGTATTTT.

This clone was recorded only once. The chain recombines TRBV7-9 with TRBJ1-1; D ambiguous. CDR3 length: 15 residues. Trimming removed 1 base from V and 0 bases from J, with 9 bases in between. Germline values: CDR1 SEHNR, CDR2 FQNEAQ (reference sequence). The CDR3 reads CASSLGNTLNTEAFF. The CDR3 DNA reads TGTGCCAGCAGCTTAGGAAACACTTTGAACACTGAAGCTTTCTTT.

The V gene is TRBV5-1, the J gene TRBJ2-7; 10 bases are shared with TRBD2. Germline V CDR1 and CDR2: SGHRS, YFSETQ. This CDR3 is 16 amino acids long. V lost 0 bases to trimming and J lost 3 bases; unmatched junction nucleotides: 6. CDR3 protein: CASSLAQGLAVYEQYF. DNA for the CDR3: TGCGCCAGCAGCTTGGCCCAAGGACTAGCGGTCTACGAGCAGTACTTC.

The chain carries TRBV29-1 and TRBJ2-1, with 7 bases fitting TRBD2. CDR3 length: 14 amino acids. Losses at the gene ends were 8 bases for V and 8 bases for J; bases not matched to a gene: 15. CDR1 is SQVTM and CDR2 is ANQGSEA in the germline V gene. CDR3 nucleotide sequence: TGCAGCTACTCTAAAGGGAGGGTTCAGGATGAGCAGTTCTTC. It encodes CSYSKGRVQDEQFF.

DNA of the CDR3: TGTGCCAGCAGCTTGGATTCAATTAGCGGGAGGCCCACAGATACGCAGTATTTT. Protein product: CASSLDSISGRPTDTQYF. The chain carries TRBV7-9 and TRBJ2-3; 10 bases line up with TRBD2. The CDR3 has 18 residues. Per germline, CDR1 SEHNR and CDR2 FQNEAQ (reference sequence). The V segment lost 3 bases and the J segment 2 bases; nucleotides outside the gene matches: 11.

This chain connects TRBV28 to TRBJ2-2; unclear D gene. CDR1 is MDHEN, CDR2 SYDVKM, per germline. This CDR3 region has 13 residues. V was trimmed by 7 bases and J by 0 bases, leaving 6 bases between them. CDR3 DNA sequence: TGTGCCAGCACTGGGCCGAACACCGGGGAGCTGTTTTTT. Residues: CASTGPNTGELFF.

The chain couples TRBV29-1 to TRBJ2-7, with D maybe TRBD1 (6 bases). This CDR3 has 14 amino acids. V was cut by 2 bases and J by 3 bases, with 14 bases left in between. Germline V gene lookup returns CDR1 SQVTM and CDR2 ANQGSEA. The CDR3: CSVEIRQARYEQYF. The CDR3 bases are TGCAGCGTTGAAATCCGACAGGCCCGCTACGAGCAGTACTTC.

The chain employs TRBV27 and TRBJ2-1; TRBD1 agrees at 7 bases. V shed 4 bases and J 8 bases; nucleotides not matched to a gene: 8. The length of the CDR3 is 14 residues. Germline V CDR1 and CDR2: MNHEY, SMNVEV (reference sequence). The CDR3 DNA sequence: TGTGCCAGCAGTTCGACAGGGAGAACCGATGAGCAGTTCTTC. It yields the protein CASSSTGRTDEQFF.

This clone was seen just once. Distinct nucleotide sequences in the sample also encode this CDR3. V and J are TRBV6-5 and TRBJ1-5; TRBD1 matches 9 bases. Per germline, CDR1 MNHEY and CDR2 SVGAGI. The CDR3 loop spans 14 amino acids. The V and J ends lost 4 bases and 4 bases, in that order; junction bases with no gene match: 2. Here the CDR3 DNA reads TGTGCCAGCAGTTCGGGACAGGGTAATCAGCCCCAGCATTTT. Protein sequence: CASSSGQGNQPQHF.

The J gene is TRBJ1-5, the V gene TRBV7-9; TRBD1 might be the D (5 bases). Germline loops: CDR1 SEHNR, CDR2 FQNEAQ (reference sequence). This CDR3 is built from 15 residues. V was pared by 3 bases and J by 0 bases, with 9 bases between. CDR3 amino acids: CASSLDISSNQPQHF. CDR3 nucleotide sequence: TGTGCCAGCAGCTTGGACATTTCTAGCAATCAGCCCCAGCATTTT.

The chain links TRBV5-1 to TRBJ2-7; TRBD2 matches at 7 bases. J lost 2 bases, V lost 4 bases, and 0 bases had no gene match. Per the germline V gene, CDR1 is SGHRS and CDR2 is YFSETQ. The CDR3 runs 12 residues. The CDR3 sequence: CASSGTTYEQYF. The CDR3 DNA reads as TGCGCCAGCAGCGGGACTACCTACGAGCAGTACTTC.

The V gene is TRBV7-3, the J gene TRBJ2-1; 13 nucleotides match TRBD2. Trimming cost V 5 bases and J 7 bases; bases outside gene matches: 8. The CDR3 loop spans 16 amino acids. In germline, CDR1 is SGHTA, CDR2 FQGTGA. CDR3 region: CASSRTGTSGKNEQFF. The CDR3 nucleotides are TGTGCCAGCAGCCGTACCGGGACTAGCGGGAAGAATGAGCAGTTCTTC. The full variable domain, completed using reference TRBV7-3 and TRBJ2-1, is GAGVSQTPSNKVTEKGKYVELRCDPISGHTALYWYRQSLGQGPEFLIYFQGTGAADDSGLPNDRFFAVRPEGSVSTLKIQRTERGDSAVYLCASSRTGTSGKNEQFFGPGTRLTVL.

The V gene is TRBV7-2, the J gene TRBJ2-1; no clear D. The length of the CDR3 is 14 residues. The germline V gene encodes CDR1 SGHTA and CDR2 FQGNSA. V shed 5 bases and J shed 2 bases, with 10 bases lying between them. The CDR3 DNA follows: TGTGCCAGCAGCCTTACCGGTACCTACAATGAGCAGTTCTTC. Translating gives CASSLTGTYNEQFF.

V usage is TRBV7-9 and J usage is TRBJ2-2, with D maybe TRBD1 (5 bases). V was trimmed by 2 bases and J by 4 bases, leaving 14 bases between them. Germline CDR1 and CDR2: SEHNR and FQNEAQ (reference sequence). The length of the CDR3 is 16 residues. CDR3 nucleotides: TGTGCCAGCAGCTTACCCTCCGCAGGGCGCACCGGGGAGCTGTTTTTT. Translation: CASSLPSAGRTGELFF.

This clone was found once. The chain is built from TRBV11-2 and TRBJ2-7; possibly TRBD2 for D (6 bases). The CDR3 has 20 amino acids. The germline CDR1 and CDR2 sequences are SGHAT and FQNNGV. The V end was cut by 0 bases, the J end by 2 bases, with 26 bases between. Written as DNA, the CDR3 is TGTGCCAGCAGCTTAGATGCATGGGACTCACCGACCCAGATCGCCTACGAGCAGTACTTC. It is translated as CASSLDAWDSPTQIAYEQYF.

The chain couples TRBV5-1 to TRBJ2-1; D uncertain. Germline V gene lookup returns CDR1 SGHRS and CDR2 YFSETQ. The CDR3 is made up of 12 amino acids. V lost 5 bases, J lost 6 bases, and 9 bases lay in between. CDR3 loop: CASSRLPNEQFF. The CDR3 DNA reads TGCGCCAGCAGTCGCCTCCCCAATGAGCAGTTCTTC.

The chain employs TRBV5-6 and TRBJ1-1, with 12 positions matching TRBD1. V dropped 4 bases and J dropped 4; count of bases not matched to a gene: 8. CDR1 and CDR2 (germline): SGHDT, YYEEEE. This CDR3 comprises 16 residues. The CDR3 coding sequence is TGTGCCAGCAGCCCCTGGGACAGGGGGCTTGGCACTGAAGCTTTCTTT. Its protein product is CASSPWDRGLGTEAFF.

The genes are TRBV7-9 and TRBJ2-3; D is perhaps TRBD2 (6 bases). The CDR3 runs 19 residues. Trimming took off 5 bases at V and 6 bases at J, with 30 bases between the two ends. From germline, CDR1 is SEHNR and CDR2 FQNEAQ (reference sequence). In DNA, the CDR3 is TGTGCCAGCAGCCCTTATACTAGCCGGATAGTACTAATCGGGGATACGCAGTATTTT. Amino acids: CASSPYTSRIVLIGDTQYF.

This clone has a single count. The chain links TRBV27 to TRBJ2-1, with 10 bases lining up with TRBD2. The CDR3 loop spans 16 amino acids. CDR1 is MNHEY, CDR2 SMNVEV, per germline (reference sequence). Trimming took 6 bases from V and 4 from J; bases not matched to a gene: 9. The DNA for the CDR3 is TGTGCCAGCAGATTCTCCGGGACTAGCGAATACAATGAGCAGTTCTTC. Its translation: CASRFSGTSEYNEQFF.

This sequence joins TRBV2 and TRBJ1-4; no reliable D call. V was cut by 4 bases and J by 3 bases, with 6 bases left in between. Germline loops: CDR1 SNHLY, CDR2 FYNNEI. The CDR3 spans 13 residues. DNA for the CDR3: TGTGCCAGCAGTGTCCCACCTAATGAAAAACTGTTTTTT. Protein: CASSVPPNEKLFF.

This chain joins TRBV5-1 and TRBJ2-1; D is uncertain. The CDR3 covers 12 residues. V was cut by 7 bases and J by 6 bases, with 11 bases left in between. Germline V gene lookup returns CDR1 SGHRS and CDR2 YFSETQ. Here the CDR3 reads CASHSGVNEQFF. The CDR3 coding sequence is TGCGCCAGCCACTCTGGGGTCAATGAGCAGTTCTTC.

The chain links TRBV2 to TRBJ1-2, with a tentative D call TRBD1 (6 bases). Per the germline V gene, CDR1 is SNHLY and CDR2 is FYNNEI. The CDR3 covers 13 residues. Trimming took 8 bases from V and 2 from J, leaving 12 bases between them. The chain's CDR3 is CASGRQDNYGYTF. The CDR3 DNA reads TGTGCCAGCGGGAGACAGGACAACTATGGCTACACCTTC. Complete variable domain (other parts from reference TRBV2 and TRBJ1-2): EPEVTQTPSHQVTQMGQEVILRCVPISNHLYFYWYRQILGQKVEFLVSFYNNEISEKSEIFDDQFSVERPDGSNFTLKIRSTKLEDSAMYFCASGRQDNYGYTFGSGTRLTVV.

J is TRBJ2-5 and V is TRBV11-2; D is uncertain. Deletions cut 4 bases from V and 2 bases from J, with 5 bases between. Germline V gene sequence: CDR1 SGHAT, CDR2 FQNNGV. The CDR3 extends over 12 amino acids. CDR3 coding DNA: TGTGCCAGCAGCTCAGAACAAGAGACCCAGTACTTC. This sequence encodes CASSSEQETQYF. The complete variable domain, with remaining parts taken from reference TRBV11-2 and TRBJ2-5, reads EAGVAQSPRYKIIEKRQSVAFWCNPISGHATLYWYQQILGQGPKLLIQFQNNGVVDDSQLPKDRFSAERLKGVDSTLKIQPAKLEDSAVYLCASSSEQETQYFGPGTRLLVL.